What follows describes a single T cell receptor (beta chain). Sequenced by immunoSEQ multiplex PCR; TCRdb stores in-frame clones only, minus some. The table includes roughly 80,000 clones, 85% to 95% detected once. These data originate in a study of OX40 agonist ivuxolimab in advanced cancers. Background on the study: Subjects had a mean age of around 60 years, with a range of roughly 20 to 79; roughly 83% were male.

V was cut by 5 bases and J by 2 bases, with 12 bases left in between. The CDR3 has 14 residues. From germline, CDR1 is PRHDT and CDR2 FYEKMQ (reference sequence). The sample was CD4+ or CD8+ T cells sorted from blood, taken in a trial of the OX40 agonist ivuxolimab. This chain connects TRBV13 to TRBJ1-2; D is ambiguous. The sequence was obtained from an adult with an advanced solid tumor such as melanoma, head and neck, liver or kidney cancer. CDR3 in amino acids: CASSLRTANYGYTF. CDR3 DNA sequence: TGTGCCAGCAGCCTACGGACGGCGAACTATGGCTACACCTTC.